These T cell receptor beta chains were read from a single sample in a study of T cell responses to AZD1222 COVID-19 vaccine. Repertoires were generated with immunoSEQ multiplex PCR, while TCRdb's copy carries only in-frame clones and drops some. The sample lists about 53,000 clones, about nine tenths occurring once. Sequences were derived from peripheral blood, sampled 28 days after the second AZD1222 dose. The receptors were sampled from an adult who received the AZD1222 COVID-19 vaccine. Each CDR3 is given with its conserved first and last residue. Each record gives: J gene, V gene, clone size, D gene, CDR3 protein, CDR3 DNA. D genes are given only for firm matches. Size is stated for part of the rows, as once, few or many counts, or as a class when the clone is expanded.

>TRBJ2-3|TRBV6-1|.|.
CASSEAVSRDTQYF
TGTGCCAGCAGTGAAGCAGTCTCGCGGGATACGCAGTATTTT
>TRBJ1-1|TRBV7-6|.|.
CASSLSRRNTEAFF
TGTGCCAGCAGCTTAAGTCGCAGGAACACTGAAGCTTTCTTT
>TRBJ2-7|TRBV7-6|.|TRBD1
CASSYQGDNPYEQYF
TGTGCCAGCAGCTACCAGGGGGACAACCCCTACGAGCAGTACTTC
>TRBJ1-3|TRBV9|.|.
CASSVPGDGNTIYF
TGTGCCAGCAGCGTACCAGGGGACGGAAACACCATATATTTT
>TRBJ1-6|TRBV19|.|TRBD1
CASSRGPGQANSPLHF
TGTGCCAGTAGTCGGGGACCGGGACAGGCGAATTCACCCCTCCACTTT
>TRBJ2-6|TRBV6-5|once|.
CASSPLGGGANVLTF
TGTGCCAGCAGCCCCCTTGGTGGTGGGGCCAACGTCCTGACTTTC
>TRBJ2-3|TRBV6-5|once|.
CASSYGVSPDTQYF
TGTGCCAGCAGTTACGGGGTCAGCCCCGATACGCAGTATTTT
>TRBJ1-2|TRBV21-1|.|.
CASSLPGRQARGYTF
TGTGCCAGCAGCTTACCGGGGAGACAGGCGCGTGGCTACACCTTC
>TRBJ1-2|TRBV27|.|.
CASSPQSTTTYGYTF
TGTGCCAGCAGTCCGCAAAGTACCACCACCTATGGCTACACCTTC
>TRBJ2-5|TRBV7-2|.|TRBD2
CASSRTSGNQETQYF
TGTGCCAGCAGCCGGACTAGCGGAAACCAAGAGACCCAGTACTTC